Included here is one T cell receptor beta chain sequence, with context. Its cognate antigen is unknown. Naive CD8 cells lacked CD45RO, underwent positive selection for CCR7 and left out terminally differentiated effector memory CD45RA+ cells. The method was immunoSEQ multiplex PCR; TCRdb's version includes in-frame clones alone and lacks a portion of them. Here the sample spans about 2.2 million clones, about 92% being singletons. The data originate from a study of shared clonotypes between healthy human individuals. Study as a whole: Researchers assigned three CD4 naive, three CD4 memory, two CD8 naive and one CD8 memory plate to each donor.

Study outcomes and limitations: The study sampled only blood, and tissue repertoires likely differ. A reduction in generation probabilities was seen for non-shared clonotypes relative to those shared by all four donors. Naive subsets tended to show greater estimated richness than memory subsets.

V lost 2 bases and J lost 3; bases outside the gene matches: 13. Germline loops: CDR1 LNHDA, CDR2 SQIVND (reference sequence). The CDR3 runs 17 residues. The TCR originated in a man aged 18 to 35 in good health. Some clones in this sample may be carry-over from other donors' samples. Sequencing used naive CD8+ T cells from PBMCs. The rearrangement joins TRBV19 to TRBJ2-7, with 7 bases lining up with TRBD1. CDR3 coding DNA: TGTGCCAGTAGTATATTAGGGGGAAGAAGGGACAGCTACGAGCAGTACTTC. Its protein product is CASSILGGRRDSYEQYF.